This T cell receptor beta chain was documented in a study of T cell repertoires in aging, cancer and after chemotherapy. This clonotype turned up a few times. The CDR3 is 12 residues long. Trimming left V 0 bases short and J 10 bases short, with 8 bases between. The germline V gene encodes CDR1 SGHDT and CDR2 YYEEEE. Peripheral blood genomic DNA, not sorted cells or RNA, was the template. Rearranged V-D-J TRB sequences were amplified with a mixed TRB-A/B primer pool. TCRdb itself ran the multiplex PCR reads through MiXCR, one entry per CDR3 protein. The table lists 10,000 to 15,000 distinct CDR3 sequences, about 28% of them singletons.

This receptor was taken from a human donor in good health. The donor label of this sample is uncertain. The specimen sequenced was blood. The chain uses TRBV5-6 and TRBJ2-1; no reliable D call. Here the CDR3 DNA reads TGTGCCAGCAGCTTGGCCCTGGACGAGCAGTTCTTC. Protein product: CASSLALDEQFF.